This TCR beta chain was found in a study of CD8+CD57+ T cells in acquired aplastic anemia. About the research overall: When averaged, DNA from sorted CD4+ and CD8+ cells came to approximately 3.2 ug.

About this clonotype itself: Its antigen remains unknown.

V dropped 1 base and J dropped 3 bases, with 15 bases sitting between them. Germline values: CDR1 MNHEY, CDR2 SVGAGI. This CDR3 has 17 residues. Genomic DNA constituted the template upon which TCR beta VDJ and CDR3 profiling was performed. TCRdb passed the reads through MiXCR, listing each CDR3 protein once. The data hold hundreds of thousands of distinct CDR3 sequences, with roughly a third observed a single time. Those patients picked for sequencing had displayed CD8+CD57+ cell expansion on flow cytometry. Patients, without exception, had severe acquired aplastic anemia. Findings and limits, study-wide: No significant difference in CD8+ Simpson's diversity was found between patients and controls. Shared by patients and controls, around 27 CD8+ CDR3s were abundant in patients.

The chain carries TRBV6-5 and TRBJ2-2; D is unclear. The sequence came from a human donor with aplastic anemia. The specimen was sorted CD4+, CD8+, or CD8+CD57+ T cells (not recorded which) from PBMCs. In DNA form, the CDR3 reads TGTGCCAGCAGTTACTGGGATGTAGGGCATGACACCGGGGAGCTGTTTTTT. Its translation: CASSYWDVGHDTGELFF.